The 29 T cell receptor beta chains presented below share a single source sample, sequenced in a study of T cell responses to AZD1222 COVID-19 vaccine (dated by TCRdb to the early 2020s). The time point label for this specimen denotes: about 28 days (+/-7) after the second vaccine dose. Library creation used the immunoSEQ multiplex PCR assay. TCRdb holds this immuneACCESS table with in-frame rearrangements only. Some clones are missing; in checked studies, unresolved V genes explain under half, and the rest has no known cause. In this sample the table shows about 40,000 clones, around four fifths of which occur a single time. In total, the top ten clones hold 15% to 20% of the sample. The source material was peripheral blood, sampled 28 days after the second AZD1222 dose. Receptor source: an adult who received the AZD1222 COVID-19 vaccine.

V and J are TRBV6-2 or TRBV6-3 and TRBJ1-2; no clear D gene. Germline values: CDR1 MNHEY, CDR2 SVGEGT. V lost 2 bases, J lost 8 bases, and 15 bases lay in between. The CDR3 is made up of 14 amino acids. CDR3 sequence: CASSYKASGGGYTF. The CDR3 DNA reads TGTGCCAGCAGTTACAAAGCCTCCGGAGGGGGCTACACCTTC.

The chain joins TRBV5-8 to TRBJ1-4; D unclear. The CDR3 loop spans 14 amino acids. Deletions cut 3 bases from V and 7 bases from J, with 13 bases between. Germline CDR1 and CDR2: SGHTS and YDEGEE. CDR3 DNA sequence: TGTGCCAGCAGCTCTACGACCATCACTGAAAAACTGTTTTTT. This gives the protein CASSSTTITEKLFF.

V is TRBV9 and J is TRBJ1-6, with D possibly TRBD1 on 6 matching bases. Per the germline V gene, CDR1 is SGDLS and CDR2 is YYNGEE. The V and J ends lost 3 bases and 7 bases respectively, with 20 bases between them. This CDR3 spans 17 amino acids. The CDR3 coding sequence is TGTGCCAGCAGCGCCCTAACTAGAGGGGGGCCGAATTCACCCCTCCACTTT. Its protein product is CASSALTRGGPNSPLHF.

The chain recombines TRBV19 with TRBJ2-7; tentative D call: TRBD1 (5 bases). CDR3 length: 16 amino acids. The V end lost 3 bases, the J end lost 3 bases, and 18 bases lay between the germline ends. The germline gives CDR1 LNHDA, CDR2 SQIVND (reference sequence). CDR3 in DNA: TGTGCCAGTAGTATTAACGGACAAGGCTCGAACTACGAGCAGTACTTC. Translated, it gives CASSINGQGSNYEQYF.

This clone has a handful of counts. This chain connects TRBV5-4 to TRBJ2-1; 8 bases are a match to TRBD2. Unmatched junction bases numbered 9, after V lost 4 bases and J lost 6 bases. Germline V CDR1 and CDR2: SGHNT, YYREEE (reference sequence). The CDR3 sequence is 15 residues long. The DNA for the CDR3 is TGTGCCAGCAGCGCCCCGGCGGGGGGCGGCAATGAGCAGTTCTTC. Its translation: CASSAPAGGGNEQFF.

The V call is TRBV3-1 (or the pseudogene TRBV3-2), the J call TRBJ1-2; tentative D call: TRBD1 (5 bases). There are 15 residues in the CDR3. Germline V gene data show CDR1 as LGHDT and CDR2 as YNNKEL (reference sequence). Trimming left V 4 bases short and J 1 base short, with 13 bases between. The chain's CDR3 is CASSPRGAGNYGYTF. In DNA form, the CDR3 reads TGTGCCAGCAGCCCTAGAGGGGCCGGTAACTATGGCTACACCTTC.

The chain uses TRBV27 and TRBJ1-5, with no clear D. The CDR3 extends over 14 amino acids. Germline V gene data show CDR1 as MNHEY and CDR2 as SMNVEV (reference sequence). Trimming removed 6 bases at V and 7 bases at J, with 16 bases between. This CDR3 reads CASRPERSAQPQHF. The CDR3 DNA is TGTGCCAGCAGGCCCGAGCGTTCTGCCCAGCCCCAGCATTTT.

The chain recombines TRBV18 with TRBJ1-2; D possibly corresponds to TRBD1 (6 bases). Per the germline V gene, CDR1 is KGHSH and CDR2 is LQKENI. This CDR3 spans 16 amino acids. V lost 4 bases and J 0 bases, leaving 15 bases between the germline ends. The CDR3 here is CASSQKRDTSNYGYTF. The CDR3 nucleotides are TGTGCCAGCTCACAAAAACGGGACACCTCTAACTATGGCTACACCTTC.

Notes on this clone: The sample holds other DNA sequences that translate to the same CDR3. The V and J genes are TRBV9 and TRBJ2-2; no reliable D call. Germline V gives CDR1 SGDLS, CDR2 YYNGEE. This CDR3 is built from 13 residues. The germline V and J ends were trimmed by 4 bases and 4 bases, with 8 bases remaining between them. The CDR3 coding sequence is TGTGCCAGCAGCCCTTCTGTCACCGGGGAGCTGTTTTTT. Protein: CASSPSVTGELFF. Using reference TRBV9 and TRBJ2-2 for the parts outside the CDR3, the full variable domain is DSGVTQTPKHLITATGQRVTLRCSPRSGDLSVYWYQQSLDQGLQFLIQYYNGEERAKGNILERFSAQQFPDLHSELNLSSLELGDSALYFCASSPSVTGELFFGEGSRLTVL.

The chain carries TRBV6-5 and TRBJ2-1; 9 bases agree with TRBD2. Germline trimming cut 6 bases from V and 2 bases from J; bases unmatched to any gene: 5. Germline-derived CDR1 and CDR2 are MNHEY and SVGAGI. This CDR3 region has 15 residues. The CDR3 DNA follows: TGTGCCAGCAGCCCCGCGGGGGGGCCCTACAATGAGCAGTTCTTC. Its translation: CASSPAGGPYNEQFF.

This clone was seen more than once but under ten times. The rearrangement links TRBV6-5 to TRBJ1-6; 7 bases align to TRBD1. The CDR3 has 16 amino acids. The ends lost 0 bases at V and 9 bases at J; junction bases unmatched: 8. In germline, CDR1 is MNHEY, CDR2 SVGAGI. CDR3 in amino acids: CASSYSSTGFSSPLHF. CDR3 nucleotides: TGTGCCAGCAGTTACTCCTCGACAGGGTTTAGTTCACCCCTCCACTTT.

The chain links TRBV5-1 to TRBJ2-5, with TRBD1 identical over 10 bases. CDR3 length: 14 amino acids. J was trimmed by 3 bases and V by 4 bases; bases with no gene match: 3. CDR1 is SGHRS and CDR2 is YFSETQ in the germline V gene. The CDR3 sequence: CASSRTGGEETQYF. CDR3 DNA sequence: TGCGCCAGCAGCCGGACAGGGGGTGAAGAGACCCAGTACTTC.

This sequence joins TRBV9 and TRBJ1-6, with 7 bases lining up with TRBD1. Germline V gives CDR1 SGDLS, CDR2 YYNGEE. This CDR3 contains 15 residues. The V segment lost 3 bases and the J segment 6 bases; nucleotides outside the gene matches: 6. Here the CDR3 DNA reads TGTGCCAGCAGCGACGGGACAGTTTCTAATTCACCCCTCCACTTT. Translation gives CASSDGTVSNSPLHF.

The rearrangement links TRBV19 to TRBJ1-1; weak D call: TRBD1 (5 bases). V lost 6 bases, J lost 8 bases, and 19 bases lay in between. Germline CDR1 and CDR2: LNHDA and SQIVND (reference sequence). The CDR3 is made up of 14 amino acids. CDR3 in amino acids: CASRLKGPSGEAFF. As DNA, the CDR3 is TGTGCCAGTAGACTTAAGGGGCCCTCCGGAGAAGCTTTCTTT. Filled out from reference TRBV19 and TRBJ1-1, the complete variable domain reads DGGITQSPKYLFRKEGQNVTLSCEQNLNHDAMYWYRQDPGQGLRLIYYSQIVNDFQKGDIAEGYSVSREKKESFPLTVTSAQKNPTAFYLCASRLKGPSGEAFFGQGTRLTVV.

This clone was observed a handful of times. This chain uses TRBV25-1 with TRBJ2-3; D is possibly TRBD1 or TRBD2 (5 bases each). The CDR3 spans 15 residues. The V gene lost 1 base and the J gene lost 6 bases, with 14 bases spanning the gap. Germline-derived CDR1 and CDR2 are MGHDK and SYGVNS. In nucleotides, the CDR3 is TGTGCCAGCAGTGAATCCGGAAGGGGAGTCGATACGCAGTATTTT. This translates into CASSESGRGVDTQYF. The variable domain in full, completed from reference TRBV25-1 and TRBJ2-3, reads EADIYQTPRYLVIGTGKKITLECSQTMGHDKMYWYQQDPGMELHLIHYSYGVNSTEKGDLSSESTVSRIRTEHFPLTLESARPSHTSQYLCASSESGRGVDTQYFGPGTRLTVL.

This chain links TRBV7-9 with TRBJ1-2, with a tentative D call TRBD1 (5 bases). This CDR3 is built from 14 residues. Germline V gene data show CDR1 as SEHNR and CDR2 as FQNEAQ (reference sequence). The ends were cut back, 1 base at V and 4 bases at J, with 10 bases in the middle. The CDR3 sequence is CASSLEEGLYGYTF. In DNA, the CDR3 is TGTGCCAGCAGCTTAGAGGAGGGGCTCTATGGCTACACCTTC.

This clone was seen just once. The DNA for the CDR3 is TGTGCCAGCAGCATCATGTCCTACGAGCAGTACTTC. It yields the protein CASSIMSYEQYF. The gene calls are TRBV5-5 and TRBJ2-7, with D unclear. V lost 4 bases and J 1 base, leaving 6 bases between the germline ends. The CDR3 contains 12 residues. Germline values: CDR1 SGHKS, CDR2 YYEKEE (reference sequence).

The chain couples TRBV6-5 to TRBJ1-2; maybe TRBD1 (5 bases). Between the trimmed V and J ends, which lost 7 bases and 4 bases, there was a span of 19 bases. The CDR3 extends over 15 amino acids. Per the germline V gene, CDR1 is MNHEY and CDR2 is SVGAGI. The CDR3 nucleotides are TGTGCCAGCAAGGGGTCGGGGAGCTCCTTCTATGGCTACACCTTC. Encoded protein: CASKGSGSSFYGYTF.

The V call is TRBV5-4, the J call TRBJ2-5; no definite D call. This CDR3 spans 11 amino acids. Per the germline V gene, CDR1 is SGHNT and CDR2 is YYREEE (reference sequence). Trimming took off 9 bases at V and 0 bases at J, with 6 bases between the two ends. The CDR3 reads CAIDYQETQYF. The DNA for the CDR3 is TGTGCCATTGACTACCAAGAGACCCAGTACTTC.

The chain has TRBV3-1 (or the pseudogene TRBV3-2) and TRBJ1-4; D is undetermined. The germline V gene encodes CDR1 LGHDT and CDR2 YNNKEL (reference sequence). V shed 0 bases and J shed 8 bases, with 13 bases lying between them. The CDR3 is made up of 15 amino acids. The CDR3 loop reads CASSQEAGGGEKLFF. The CDR3 coding sequence is TGTGCCAGCAGCCAAGAAGCGGGCGGAGGGGAAAAACTGTTTTTT.

V usage is TRBV5-4 and J usage is TRBJ2-7; D gene ambiguous. The CDR3 consists of 13 residues. With 3 bases removed from V and 2 bases from J, the gap between germline ends came to 9 bases. Looked up from germline, CDR1 is SGHNT and CDR2 is YYREEE (reference sequence). Written as DNA, the CDR3 is TGTGCCAGCAGCTCCTGGGCAGCCTACGAGCAGTACTTC. It codes for CASSSWAAYEQYF.

The chain has TRBV5-1 and TRBJ2-2; 9 nucleotides align to TRBD2. The J segment lost 0 bases and the V segment lost 1 base, leaving 10 bases of the junction unmatched. The V gene's germline CDR1 is SGHRS and CDR2 YFSETQ. CDR3 length: 19 amino acids. CDR3 amino acids: CASSLRLAGSTANTGELFF. The CDR3 DNA sequence: TGCGCCAGCAGCTTGAGGCTAGCGGGGAGTACCGCGAACACCGGGGAGCTGTTTTTT.

J is TRBJ2-7 and V is TRBV14; 9 bases map to TRBD1. With 2 bases clipped from V and 2 bases from J, the junction kept 4 bases outside the gene matches. Looked up from germline, CDR1 is SGHDN and CDR2 is FVKESK. The CDR3 sequence is 15 residues long. CDR3 DNA: TGTGCCAGCAGCCAACCCGGGACAGGGCCCTACGAGCAGTACTTC. It is translated as CASSQPGTGPYEQYF. The full variable domain, in which reference TRBV14 and TRBJ2-7 provide the parts outside the CDR3, is EAGVTQFPSHSVIEKGQTVTLRCDPISGHDNLYWYRRVMGKEIKFLLHFVKESKQDESGMPNNRFLAERTGGTYSTLKVQPAELEDSGVYFCASSQPGTGPYEQYFGPGTRLTVT.

The chain employs TRBV3-1 (or the pseudogene TRBV3-2) and TRBJ1-1; possibly TRBD1 for D (6 bases). This CDR3 is 13 amino acids long. CDR1 is LGHDT, CDR2 YNNKEL, per germline (reference sequence). V shed 0 bases and J shed 9 bases, with 11 bases lying between them. CDR3 in amino acids: CASSQERRDKAFF. The CDR3 DNA reads as TGTGCCAGCAGCCAAGAAAGGCGGGACAAAGCTTTCTTT.

V usage is TRBV19 and J usage is TRBJ1-2; possibly TRBD1 for D (5 bases). Per the germline V gene, CDR1 is LNHDA and CDR2 is SQIVND (reference sequence). The germline V and J ends were trimmed by 3 bases and 7 bases, with 12 bases remaining between them. This CDR3 region has 13 residues. The CDR3 sequence: CASSIPGTVGYTF. CDR3 nucleotide sequence: TGTGCCAGTAGTATCCCCGGGACGGTTGGCTACACCTTC. Full variable domain (outside the CDR3, taken from reference TRBV19 and TRBJ1-2): DGGITQSPKYLFRKEGQNVTLSCEQNLNHDAMYWYRQDPGQGLRLIYYSQIVNDFQKGDIAEGYSVSREKKESFPLTVTSAQKNPTAFYLCASSIPGTVGYTFGSGTRLTVV.

This clone was detected only a few times. The V call is TRBV3-1 (or the pseudogene TRBV3-2), the J call TRBJ1-6, with D hard to call. V was clipped by 2 bases and J by 9 bases, with 11 bases between them. Germline V gives CDR1 LGHDT, CDR2 YNNKEL (reference sequence). This CDR3 spans 14 amino acids. CDR3 residues: CASSQRDRFSPLHF. The DNA for the CDR3 is TGTGCCAGCAGCCAACGTGACCGGTTTTCACCCCTCCACTTT.

This chain uses TRBV28 with TRBJ1-1; no clear D gene. V was clipped by 3 bases and J by 6 bases, with 11 bases between them. The germline CDR1 and CDR2 sequences are MDHEN and SYDVKM. The CDR3 loop spans 13 amino acids. The CDR3 is CASSLSPRPEAFF. CDR3 sequence (DNA): TGTGCCAGCAGTTTGTCCCCGAGACCTGAAGCTTTCTTT. The full variable domain, completed using reference TRBV28 and TRBJ1-1, is DVKVTQSSRYLVKRTGEKVFLECVQDMDHENMFWYRQDPGLGLRLIYFSYDVKMKEKGDIPEGYSVSREKKERFSLILESASTNQTSMYLCASSLSPRPEAFFGQGTRLTVV.

The V and J genes are TRBV11-2 and TRBJ2-3; 7 positions match TRBD1. Germline CDR1 is SGHAT and CDR2 is FQNNGV. The J segment lost 4 bases and the V segment lost 6 bases, leaving 10 bases of the junction unmatched. The CDR3 runs to 15 residues. The CDR3: CASSLRTGDSDTQYF. Written as DNA, the CDR3 is TGTGCCAGCAGTCTTAGGACAGGAGATTCAGATACGCAGTATTTT.

On this clone itself: Mismatch with germline at one junction end may stem from a read error. The rearrangement uses TRBV7-7 and TRBJ1-2; 8 bases map to TRBD1. The germline CDR1 and CDR2 sequences are SSHAT and FNYEAQ (reference sequence). This CDR3 has 13 residues. In DNA form, the CDR3 reads TGTGCTAGCAGCCCTGGGACAGGCTATGGCTACACCTTC. Translating it yields CASSPGTGYGYTF.